These 29 T cell receptor beta chains originate from one sample sequenced in a study of blood T cell repertoires in COVID-19 (dated by TCRdb to the early 2020s). The library came from the immunoSEQ multiplex PCR assay. TCRdb mirrors the immuneACCESS table, restricted to in-frame sequences. Some clones are absent from its copies; in checked studies, under half trace to an unresolved V gene, and the reason for the others is unknown. The sample table records over 200,000 clones; more than 80% of these occur just once. Of the sample, 1.8% falls within the top ten clones. The sequenced material came from PBMCs or T cells enriched from blood (not recorded which). These TCRs come from a man aged 55 to 70 who had recovered from COVID-19.

On this clone itself: Other DNA sequences in this specimen translate into the identical CDR3. This chain connects TRBV2 to TRBJ1-4; 9 bases align to TRBD1. In germline, CDR1 is SNHLY, CDR2 FYNNEI. CDR3 length: 13 amino acids. J gave up 8 bases and V 6 bases, and 4 bases lay outside the gene matches. CDR3 sequence reads: CASSRDRVEKLFF. CDR3 coding DNA: TGTGCCAGCAGCCGGGACAGGGTGGAAAAACTGTTTTTT.

The V and J genes are TRBV12-3 or TRBV12-4 and TRBJ1-1; D is uncertain. This CDR3 is 13 amino acids long. V was pared by 1 base and J by 12 bases, with 15 bases between. The CDR3 DNA is TGTGCCAGCAGTTTAGGAACAGTCGCCACGACTTTCTTT. Its translation: CASSLGTVATTFF.

This chain connects TRBV15 to TRBJ2-1, with TRBD2 as a possible D gene (5 bases). V was clipped by 2 bases and J by 5 bases, with 10 bases between them. Germline CDR1 reads LNHNV; CDR2 reads YYDKDF (reference sequence). The CDR3 spans 14 residues. The CDR3 protein is CATSRTGSHNEQFF. CDR3 sequence (DNA): TGTGCCACCAGCAGAACGGGGAGCCACAATGAGCAGTTCTTC.

The chain uses TRBV2 and TRBJ2-7, with D possibly being TRBD1 (5 bases). In germline, CDR1 is SNHLY, CDR2 FYNNEI. CDR3 length: 13 residues. The V end was cut by 3 bases, the J end by 3 bases, with 9 bases between. The CDR3 DNA is TGTGCCAGCAGTGAGGGGCAGTACTACGAGCAGTACTTC. It encodes CASSEGQYYEQYF.

The rearrangement links TRBV12-3 or TRBV12-4 to TRBJ1-1; D uncertain. V was shortened by 7 bases and J by 5 bases, with 14 bases between the two germline ends. CDR3 size: 13 residues. The CDR3, as DNA: TGTGCCAGCACCCGGGTACCTGGGACTGAAGCTTTCTTT. It encodes CASTRVPGTEAFF.

CDR3 DNA: TGTGCCACCAGCAGAGTCAGACAGGGGGCCAACGGGGAGCTGTTTTTT. Encoded protein: CATSRVRQGANGELFF. V and J are TRBV15 and TRBJ2-2; 10 nucleotides align to TRBD1. In germline, CDR1 is LNHNV, CDR2 YYDKDF (reference sequence). CDR3 length equals 16 residues. The V segment lost 1 base and the J segment 7 bases; nucleotides outside the gene matches: 6.

The V call is TRBV24-1, the J call TRBJ2-1; TRBD2 is a possible D gene (5 bases). With 9 bases removed from V and 9 bases from J, the gap between germline ends came to 14 bases. The germline gives CDR1 KGHDR, CDR2 SFDVKD. The CDR3 consists of 12 residues. CDR3 sequence (DNA): TGTGCCACCGGTCCCAGTGGAGGTGAGCAGTTCTTC. This codes for CATGPSGGEQFF.

CDR3 bases: TGTGCCAGCAGTTATGGCCGACTAGCGGGGGGCGAGCAGTACTTC. This encodes CASSYGRLAGGEQYF. The chain links TRBV6-5 to TRBJ2-7, with 13 bases fitting TRBD2. This CDR3 is built from 15 residues. V shed 3 bases, J shed 6 bases, and the junction held 5 bases outside the gene matches. Per the germline V gene, CDR1 is MNHEY and CDR2 is SVGAGI.

The chain employs TRBV28 and TRBJ1-6; D gene unclear. The V gene lost 2 bases and the J gene lost 4 bases, with 6 bases spanning the gap. CDR1 MDHEN and CDR2 SYDVKM come from the germline V gene. The CDR3 runs to 14 residues. The CDR3: CASSLGGYNSPLHF. The CDR3 DNA reads TGTGCCAGCAGTTTAGGCGGTTATAATTCACCCCTCCACTTT. Looking up the rest from reference TRBV28 and TRBJ1-6 gives the full variable domain: DVKVTQSSRYLVKRTGEKVFLECVQDMDHENMFWYRQDPGLGLRLIYFSYDVKMKEKGDIPEGYSVSREKKERFSLILESASTNQTSMYLCASSLGGYNSPLHFGNGTRLTVT.

This sequence joins TRBV5-1 and TRBJ2-4; TRBD2 aligns across 8 bases. The germline V gene encodes CDR1 SGHRS and CDR2 YFSETQ. The CDR3 extends over 16 amino acids. With V trimmed by 0 bases and J by 0 bases, 2 bases remained unmatched. The CDR3: CASSLAGGPAKNIQYF. The CDR3, as DNA: TGCGCCAGCAGCTTGGCGGGGGGGCCAGCCAAAAACATTCAGTACTTC.

The chain uses TRBV18 and TRBJ2-3; 8 bases agree with TRBD1. This CDR3 contains 18 residues. V shed 6 bases and J 1 base; nucleotides not matched to a gene: 15. CDR1 is KGHSH, CDR2 LQKENI, per germline. The CDR3 DNA reads TGTGCCAGCTCGCCCAGGGGGCCAACTACCCGGGGCACAGATACGCAGTATTTT. Amino acids: CASSPRGPTTRGTDTQYF.

V is TRBV12-3 or TRBV12-4 and J is TRBJ1-1; no firm D call. Trimming shortened V by 6 bases and J by 0 bases, and 8 bases separated the two germline ends. CDR3 length: 13 residues. The CDR3 loop reads CASSLGVNTEAFF. CDR3 in DNA: TGTGCCAGCAGCCTCGGGGTGAACACTGAAGCTTTCTTT.

V usage is TRBV5-1 and J usage is TRBJ2-5; 10 bases map to TRBD2. The V gene's germline CDR1 is SGHRS and CDR2 YFSETQ. Trimming at V came to 3 bases and at J to 4 bases, leaving 12 bases not matched to a gene. The CDR3 spans 17 residues. The CDR3 is CASSYGLAGVMVETQYF. In DNA form, the CDR3 reads TGCGCCAGCAGCTATGGTCTAGCGGGGGTGATGGTAGAGACCCAGTACTTC.

The rearrangement links TRBV6-5 to TRBJ2-7; D may be TRBD2 (5 bases). The germline V gene has CDR1 MNHEY and CDR2 SVGAGI. Between the trimmed V and J ends, which lost 10 bases and 2 bases, there was a span of 9 bases. The CDR3 length is 11 residues. CDR3 sequence reads: CATPGAYEQYF. The DNA for the CDR3 is TGTGCCACTCCCGGGGCCTACGAGCAGTACTTC.

This rearrangement joins TRBV6-4 to TRBJ2-1; 10 positions match TRBD2. J lost 7 bases, V lost 5 bases, and 8 bases had no gene match. CDR1 is MRHNA, CDR2 SNTAGT, per germline. The CDR3 has 15 residues. CDR3 amino acids: CASSTSGGAINEQFF. CDR3 in DNA: TGTGCCAGCAGTACCAGCGGGGGGGCCATAAATGAGCAGTTCTTC.

This clone was seen a handful of times. Other DNA sequences in this specimen translate into the identical CDR3. The rearrangement links TRBV19 to TRBJ1-3; a possible D gene is TRBD1 (5 bases). V dropped 6 bases and J dropped 0 bases, with 12 bases sitting between them. Germline CDR1 LNHDA, CDR2 SQIVND (reference sequence). The CDR3 extends over 15 amino acids. The CDR3 spells CASRRQFFSGNTIYF. The CDR3 DNA reads TGTGCCAGTAGGAGACAGTTCTTCTCTGGAAACACCATATATTTT. The whole variable domain, filled in from reference TRBV19 and TRBJ1-3, reads DGGITQSPKYLFRKEGQNVTLSCEQNLNHDAMYWYRQDPGQGLRLIYYSQIVNDFQKGDIAEGYSVSREKKESFPLTVTSAQKNPTAFYLCASRRQFFSGNTIYFGEGSWLTVV.

CDR3 nucleotides: TGTGCCACCAGTGATTCGAGAGCGGGACATTTGGCTTTCTTT. It translates to CATSDSRAGHLAFF. The chain combines TRBV24-1 with TRBJ1-1, with D possibly matching TRBD1 (6 bases). Germline loops: CDR1 KGHDR, CDR2 SFDVKD. The CDR3 is 14 amino acids. Trimming shortened V by 2 bases and J by 11 bases, and 17 bases separated the two germline ends.

V usage is TRBV2 and J usage is TRBJ1-1; D might be TRBD1 (6 bases). This CDR3 region has 13 residues. Germline V gene lookup returns CDR1 SNHLY and CDR2 FYNNEI. Trimming stripped 6 bases from V and 2 bases from J, with 10 bases between. CDR3 in DNA: TGTGCCAGCAGAAAGACAGGAAACACTGAAGCTTTCTTT. Encoded protein: CASRKTGNTEAFF.

This chain uses TRBV3-1 (or the pseudogene TRBV3-2) with TRBJ1-1, with 9 bases identical to TRBD1. Germline CDR1 reads LGHDT; CDR2 reads YNNKEL (reference sequence). The CDR3 totals 16 residues. Trimming took 4 bases from V and 1 from J; bases not matched to a gene: 7. CDR3 in amino acids: CASSRGQGVGNTEAFF. CDR3 coding DNA: TGTGCCAGCAGCCGGGGACAGGGAGTCGGGAACACTGAAGCTTTCTTT.

This chain joins TRBV3-1 (or the pseudogene TRBV3-2) and TRBJ1-2; TRBD1 agrees at 9 bases. V dropped 2 bases and J dropped 10; count of bases not matched to a gene: 2. From germline, CDR1 is LGHDT and CDR2 YNNKEL (reference sequence). The CDR3 is 12 amino acids. CDR3 nucleotide sequence: TGTGCCAGCAGCCAATGGGACAGGGCCTACACCTTC. It translates to CASSQWDRAYTF.

The chain employs TRBV19 and TRBJ2-4; 8 bases agree with TRBD2. From germline, CDR1 is LNHDA and CDR2 SQIVND (reference sequence). V trimming: 1 base; J trimming: 1 base; junction bases outside the gene matches: 3. The CDR3 consists of 16 residues. This chain's CDR3 is CASSIGRGAAKNIQYF. CDR3 nucleotides: TGTGCCAGTAGTATAGGGCGGGGGGCGGCCAAAAACATTCAGTACTTC.

The chain joins TRBV25-1 to TRBJ2-3; possible D gene TRBD1, 6 bases. This CDR3 contains 14 residues. V dropped 2 bases and J dropped 5 bases, with 11 bases sitting between them. CDR1 and CDR2 (germline): MGHDK, SYGVNS. CDR3 coding DNA: TGTGCCAGCAGTGAAAGCAGGGGCCGAGATACGCAGTATTTT. Translated: CASSESRGRDTQYF.

This clone appeared once. The V call is TRBV7-9, the J call TRBJ1-2; no firm D call. CDR3 length: 12 residues. The germline CDR1 and CDR2 sequences are SEHNR and FQNEAQ (reference sequence). V lost 3 bases to trimming and J lost 5 bases, with 7 bases between them. The CDR3: CASSLEVYGYTF. The CDR3 bases are TGTGCCAGCAGCTTGGAGGTTTATGGCTACACCTTC.

For the CDR3, the DNA is TGTGCCACCAGTGAGTCGAGCGGCCTCCAAAGCACAGATACGCAGTATTTT. Translated: CATSESSGLQSTDTQYF. The V gene is TRBV24-1, the J gene TRBJ2-3, with a tentative D call TRBD2 (5 bases). The CDR3 is 17 amino acids. The ends were cut back, 4 bases at V and 0 bases at J, with 16 bases in the middle. Germline CDR1 and CDR2: KGHDR and SFDVKD.

The V and J genes are TRBV10-1 and TRBJ1-1; 8 bases match TRBD1. After removal of 6 bases from V and 4 bases from J, the junction contained 4 bases not matched to a gene. Germline V gene data show CDR1 as WNHNN and CDR2 as SYGVQD (reference sequence). CDR3 length: 13 amino acids. The CDR3 DNA sequence: TGCGCCAGCAGAGGACAGGGCGGCACTGAAGCTTTCTTT. Translated, it gives CASRGQGGTEAFF.

J is TRBJ1-2 and V is TRBV6-5; TRBD1 agrees at 7 bases. The J segment lost 3 bases and the V segment lost 6 bases, leaving 10 bases of the junction unmatched. CDR1 and CDR2 (germline): MNHEY, SVGAGI. The CDR3 extends over 15 amino acids. The CDR3 DNA sequence: TGTGCCAGCAGCCCCTACCCTCAGGGGGACTATGGCTACACCTTC. Protein: CASSPYPQGDYGYTF.

The V gene is TRBV6-5, the J gene TRBJ1-5, with a weak D call TRBD1 (5 bases). V lost 6 bases and J 2 bases, leaving 14 bases between the germline ends. The CDR3 runs 15 residues. Germline CDR1 reads MNHEY; CDR2 reads SVGAGI. CDR3 loop: CASSREGRGNQPQHF. The CDR3 region has the DNA TGTGCCAGCAGCAGGGAGGGGCGAGGCAATCAGCCCCAGCATTTT.

The chain links TRBV7-2 to TRBJ1-2; D may be TRBD1 (6 bases). The V end lost 2 bases, the J end lost 4 bases, and 11 bases lay between the germline ends. Per germline, CDR1 SGHTA and CDR2 FQGNSA. The CDR3 runs 14 residues. CDR3 amino acids: CASSLPQGGYGYTF. CDR3 DNA: TGTGCCAGCAGCTTACCACAGGGCGGCTATGGCTACACCTTC.

This chain joins TRBV15 and TRBJ2-7; no clear D gene. CDR1 and CDR2 from the germline V gene are LNHNV and YYDKDF (reference sequence). The ends were cut back, 0 bases at V and 2 bases at J, with 8 bases in the middle. The CDR3 covers 14 residues. Here the CDR3 reads CATSRDIVTYEQYF. Here the CDR3 DNA reads TGTGCCACCAGCAGAGATATAGTAACCTACGAGCAGTACTTC.